These 30 T cell receptor beta chains were all obtained from the same sample, sequenced in a study of Graves' ophthalmopathy and Graves' hyperthyroidism (dated by TCRdb to 2017 to 2018). The sequencing machine was an Illumina HiSeq 2000. TCR beta CDR3 regions were amplified from RNA transcripts for repertoire sequencing. HTBI primers and the Qiagen OneStep RT-PCR kit were used in a first-round RT-PCR, which was followed by a second-round multiplex PCR, size selection and purification. TCRdb trimmed the raw reads at Q25, called clones with MiXCR and kept productive beta chains. Identical CDR3 proteins give one entry, which carries the most common genes and DNA. The sample table contains almost 400,000 distinct CDR3 sequences; only one count was recorded for roughly 18% of them. The ten top clones hold around 1.4% of the sample. The sequenced material came from peripheral blood. These receptors were obtained from a woman in her late teens or twenties with Graves' ophthalmopathy. Donor details come from another sample of the same person, matched by shared clones.

This clonotype was counted only a few times. V is TRBV6-1 and J is TRBJ1-2; no definite D call. The V end lost 4 bases, the J end lost 4 bases, and 13 bases lay between the germline ends. CDR3 length equals 14 residues. Germline V gene sequence: CDR1 MNHNS, CDR2 SASEGT. CDR3 nucleotides: TGTGCCAGCAGTGTCGAGGGAGACCCCTATGGCTACACCTTC. Translating gives CASSVEGDPYGYTF.

This clonotype showed up many times. The DNA of the CDR3 is TGTGCCAGCAGCAAAGTACAAGAGACCCAGTACTTC. As protein: CASSKVQETQYF. V usage is TRBV5-6 and J usage is TRBJ2-5; D gene uncertain. This CDR3 is 12 amino acids long. In germline, CDR1 is SGHDT, CDR2 YYEEEE. Trimming took off 4 bases at V and 2 bases at J, with 6 bases between the two ends.

The chain couples TRBV6-1 to TRBJ2-2; D is possibly TRBD2 (6 bases). The germline V gene has CDR1 MNHNS and CDR2 SASEGT. This CDR3 comprises 12 residues. V was cut by 6 bases and J by 7 bases, with 9 bases left in between. The CDR3 is CASRREIGELFF. CDR3 nucleotides: TGTGCCAGCAGACGGGAGATCGGGGAGCTGTTTTTT.

This chain joins TRBV27 and TRBJ2-7; no clear D gene. CDR3 length equals 15 residues. V was shortened by 2 bases and J by 0 bases, with 11 bases between the two germline ends. Germline V gene data show CDR1 as MNHEY and CDR2 as SMNVEV (reference sequence). For the CDR3, the DNA is TGTGCCAGCAGTTTACTCGGAGCGAACTCCTACGAGCAGTACTTC. Residues: CASSLLGANSYEQYF.

There are many counts of this clonotype. The chain combines TRBV6-2 or TRBV6-3 with TRBJ1-5; D not certain. The length of the CDR3 is 17 residues. V lost 2 bases, J lost 0 bases, and 14 bases lay in between. Germline CDR1 MNHEY, CDR2 SVGEGT. The CDR3 nucleotides are TGTGCCAGCAGTTACCATGCCGTAGACGGTAGCAATCAGCCCCAGCATTTT. This encodes CASSYHAVDGSNQPQHF.

This clonotype has ten or more counts. V is TRBV28 and J is TRBJ1-2; D is perhaps TRBD1 (5 bases). The CDR3 runs 18 residues. Per the germline V gene, CDR1 is MDHEN and CDR2 is SYDVKM. The V end lost 0 bases, the J end lost 1 base, and 18 bases lay between the germline ends. This chain's CDR3 is CASSLWVQGTVFNYGYTF. Written as DNA, the CDR3 is TGTGCCAGCAGTTTATGGGTTCAGGGAACTGTGTTTAACTATGGCTACACCTTC.

This clonotype was seen only a few times. The conserved closing phenylalanine or tryptophan is absent in this CDR3, likely reflecting a read error. The chain is built from TRBV4-3 and TRBJ1-2; D is unresolved. The V end was cut by 0 bases, the J end by 4 bases, with 15 bases between. The CDR3 loop spans 16 amino acids. Germline V gene lookup returns CDR1 LGHNA and CDR2 YSLEER. CDR3 DNA: TGCGCCAGCAGCCAAGAATTACCTGGGGAAGGCTATGGCTACACCCTC. Translating gives CASSQELPGEGYGYTL.

This clonotype has at least ten counts. CDR3 sequence: CASSRLAGVSGYEQYF. CDR3 coding DNA: TGTGCCAGCAGCAGACTAGCGGGAGTGAGTGGATACGAGCAGTACTTC. The J gene is TRBJ2-7, the V gene TRBV7-8; 12 bases are a match to TRBD2. Germline V gene sequence: CDR1 SGHVS, CDR2 FQNEAQ. The CDR3 has 16 amino acids. With V trimmed by 5 bases and J by 4 bases, 9 bases remained unmatched.

This clonotype has a count of ten or more. V is TRBV6-2 or TRBV6-3 and J is TRBJ1-2; TRBD1 aligns across 10 bases. V was clipped by 6 bases and J by 7 bases; unmatched bases: 8. The CDR3 is 14 residues long. Germline V gene data show CDR1 as MNHEY and CDR2 as SVGEGT. CDR3 DNA: TGTGCCAGCAGAGAGACAGGGGGCGCATCTGGCTACACCTTC. It specifies CASRETGGASGYTF.

This clonotype was observed once. V gene TRBV7-2 combines with J gene TRBJ1-2; 9 nucleotides line up with TRBD1. The junction had 2 bases not matched to a gene; V was cut back by 0 bases and J by 6 bases. This CDR3 is 14 amino acids long. From germline, CDR1 is SGHTA and CDR2 FQGNSA. The CDR3 loop reads CASSLATGGDGYTF. CDR3 nucleotide sequence: TGTGCCAGCAGCTTAGCGACAGGGGGGGATGGCTACACCTTC.

At least ten counts were recorded for this clonotype. The chain is built from TRBV11-2 and TRBJ2-7, with TRBD1 identical over 9 bases. Germline CDR1 and CDR2: SGHAT and FQNNGV. The trim removed 6 bases at V and 3 bases at J, leaving 9 bases unmatched. The CDR3 runs 15 residues. CDR3 region: CASSLGQGSFYEQYF. The CDR3, as DNA: TGTGCCAGCAGTCTCGGACAGGGGAGTTTCTACGAGCAGTACTTC.

This clonotype was observed many times. V usage is TRBV24-1 and J usage is TRBJ1-1; D perhaps matches TRBD1 (5 bases). The V gene lost 5 bases and the J gene lost 9 bases, with 21 bases spanning the gap. The CDR3 is made up of 15 amino acids. Germline assignment: CDR1 KGHDR and CDR2 SFDVKD. The DNA for the CDR3 is TGTGCCACCAGTGCCGGTCCAGGGCGTGGGGAAAAAGCTTTCTTT. Translation: CATSAGPGRGEKAFF.

The sample holds many counts of this clonotype. The chain employs TRBV7-2 and TRBJ1-2; no clear D. CDR3 length equals 13 residues. The ends were cut back, 5 bases at V and 4 bases at J, with 11 bases in the middle. Per the germline V gene, CDR1 is SGHTA and CDR2 is FQGNSA. The CDR3 DNA reads TGTGCCAGCAGCCTCCGGGTCCTCTATGGCTACACCTTC. It encodes CASSLRVLYGYTF.

This clonotype has ten or more counts. This chain links TRBV7-8 with TRBJ1-1; D is unresolved. CDR1 SGHVS and CDR2 FQNEAQ come from the germline V gene. This CDR3 comprises 13 residues. V gave up 1 base and J gave up 4 bases, with 7 bases separating them. The DNA of the CDR3 is TGTGCCAGCAGCTTAGGGAAAAGCACTGAAGCTTTCTTT. Protein sequence: CASSLGKSTEAFF.

The table lists this clonotype with many counts. The chain couples TRBV13 to TRBJ1-1, with 12 nucleotides matching TRBD1. The germline V gene encodes CDR1 PRHDT and CDR2 FYEKMQ (reference sequence). The CDR3 loop spans 14 amino acids. Germline trimming cut 5 bases from V and 10 bases from J; bases unmatched to any gene: 8. The CDR3 sequence: CASSLGQGARVAFF. DNA of the CDR3: TGTGCCAGCAGCCTGGGACAGGGGGCTAGGGTAGCTTTCTTT.

J is TRBJ2-7 and V is TRBV6-5, with 8 bases lining up with TRBD1. This CDR3 is built from 16 residues. After removal of 0 bases from V and 4 bases from J, the junction contained 8 bases not matched to a gene. The germline gives CDR1 MNHEY, CDR2 SVGAGI. The CDR3 loop reads CASSYSGSGTGYEQYF. The CDR3 nucleotides are TGTGCCAGCAGTTACTCAGGCTCCGGGACAGGATACGAGCAGTACTTC.

This clonotype was observed many times. The chain employs TRBV12-3 or TRBV12-4 and TRBJ1-2; the D is unclear. Trimming stripped 5 bases from V and 3 bases from J, with 13 bases between. The CDR3 covers 14 residues. The CDR3 region is CASSQQVGYYGYTF. CDR3 bases: TGTGCCAGCAGTCAGCAGGTTGGGTACTATGGCTACACCTTC.

This clonotype was detected many times. The genes are TRBV10-3 and TRBJ2-7; the match to TRBD2 covers 10 bases. Germline trimming cut 5 bases from V and 5 bases from J; bases unmatched to any gene: 0. This CDR3 has 12 amino acids. Germline V gives CDR1 ENHRY, CDR2 SYGVKD. The CDR3 reads CAISSGGDEQYF. Here the CDR3 DNA reads TGTGCCATCAGTAGCGGGGGGGACGAGCAGTACTTC.

V gene TRBV7-3 combines with J gene TRBJ1-1; TRBD1 might be the D (5 bases). The germline gives CDR1 SGHTA, CDR2 FQGTGA. The CDR3 length is 13 residues. V lost 8 bases and J lost 0, with 10 bases in between. Here the CDR3 reads CASGARVNTEAFF. The CDR3 nucleotides are TGTGCCAGCGGGGCGAGGGTGAACACTGAAGCTTTCTTT.

This chain links TRBV7-9 with TRBJ1-1, with D unresolved. This CDR3 has 14 residues. Germline loops: CDR1 SEHNR, CDR2 FQNEAQ (reference sequence). The V gene lost 5 bases and the J gene lost 1 base, with 11 bases spanning the gap. CDR3 coding DNA: TGTGCCAGCAGCAGTCACGCGGGGAACACTGAAGCTTTCTTT. Its translation: CASSSHAGNTEAFF.

This clonotype has ten or more counts. The chain recombines TRBV4-1 with TRBJ2-7; 10 bases agree with TRBD1. The length of the CDR3 is 13 residues. The J segment lost 5 bases and the V segment lost 6 bases, leaving 4 bases of the junction unmatched. In germline, CDR1 is MGHRA, CDR2 YSYEKL. The CDR3 DNA is TGCGCCAGCAGAGAGACAGGGGGCAACGAGCAGTACTTC. As protein: CASRETGGNEQYF.

This clonotype was picked up one time. The chain uses TRBV5-8 and TRBJ1-5; a possible D gene is TRBD1 (5 bases). This CDR3 has 15 amino acids. Trimming took off 2 bases at V and 3 bases at J, with 12 bases between the two ends. The germline CDR1 and CDR2 sequences are SGHTS and YDEGEE. In DNA form, the CDR3 reads TGTGCCAGCAGCTTCGGGCGGGGGATCAATCAGCCCCAGCATTTT. Translated, it gives CASSFGRGINQPQHF.

This clonotype was recorded at least ten times. J is TRBJ1-2 and V is TRBV29-1; 7 bases map to TRBD1. CDR3 length: 15 residues. V trimming: 6 bases; J trimming: 4 bases; junction bases outside the gene matches: 14. Looked up from germline, CDR1 is SQVTM and CDR2 is ANQGSEA. In DNA form, the CDR3 reads TGCAGCGTAGGAGGGCCACAGGGGATTGGCTATGGCTACACCTTC. Residues: CSVGGPQGIGYGYTF. Supplemented by reference TRBV29-1 and TRBJ1-2, the full variable domain reads SAVISQKPSRDICQRGTSLTIQCQVDSQVTMMFWYRQQPGQSLTLIATANQGSEATYESGFVIDKFPISRPNLTFSTLTVSNMSPEDSSIYLCSVGGPQGIGYGYTFGSGTRLTVV.

The V gene is TRBV2, the J gene TRBJ1-1, with a possible D match to TRBD1 (5 bases). Trimming left V 8 bases short and J 2 bases short, with 18 bases between. Per germline, CDR1 SNHLY and CDR2 FYNNEI. The CDR3 length is 15 residues. CDR3 nucleotides: TGTGCCAGCGGAGGGTTATGGGGCCCTAACACTGAAGCTTTCTTT. This encodes CASGGLWGPNTEAFF.

The gene calls are TRBV20-1 and TRBJ2-7; possible D gene TRBD1, 6 bases. Germline CDR1 is DFQATT and CDR2 is SNEGSKA (reference sequence). The CDR3 is made up of 14 amino acids. V shed 3 bases and J shed 2 bases, with 14 bases lying between them. DNA for the CDR3: TGCAGTGCTAGGATGGGACATGGACCCTACGAGCAGTACTTC. Its protein is CSARMGHGPYEQYF.

This clonotype was observed many times. The chain links TRBV18 to TRBJ2-5; possible D gene TRBD2, 5 bases. The CDR3 covers 13 residues. V lost 3 bases to trimming and J lost 4 bases, with 9 bases between them. Germline lookup yields CDR1 KGHSH and CDR2 LQKENI. The CDR3 sequence: CASSPEGRETQYF. The CDR3 nucleotides are TGTGCCAGCTCACCCGAGGGAAGAGAGACCCAGTACTTC.

This clonotype appeared a single time. The chain couples TRBV25-1 to TRBJ2-7, with D perhaps TRBD1 or TRBD2 (6 bases each). V lost 4 bases and J lost 2, with 15 bases in between. Germline V gene data show CDR1 as MGHDK and CDR2 as SYGVNS. The CDR3 runs to 15 residues. This CDR3 reads CASSAGAPNPYEQYF. CDR3 in DNA: TGTGCCAGCAGTGCGGGGGCGCCGAACCCCTACGAGCAGTACTTC.

This clonotype occurred a few times. J is TRBJ2-2 and V is TRBV18; 8 bases align to TRBD1. Germline V gene lookup returns CDR1 KGHSH and CDR2 LQKENI. CDR3 size: 15 residues. V gave up 6 bases and J gave up 7 bases; unmatched junction bases: 10. The CDR3: CASSSGTGRNGELFF. CDR3 DNA: TGTGCCAGCTCGTCCGGGACAGGACGGAACGGGGAGCTGTTTTTT.

The chain couples TRBV29-1 to TRBJ1-1, with D unresolved. The CDR3 spans 14 residues. The germline V and J ends were trimmed by 1 base and 5 bases, with 14 bases remaining between them. Germline V gives CDR1 SQVTM, CDR2 ANQGSEA. The CDR3 reads CSVEGTRPGTEAFF. DNA for the CDR3: TGCAGCGTTGAAGGGACCCGACCGGGGACTGAAGCTTTCTTT.

This clonotype was observed many times. This chain uses TRBV11-2 with TRBJ1-1; D not resolved. The CDR3 has 14 amino acids. Trimming shortened V by 4 bases and J by 5 bases, and 14 bases separated the two germline ends. The V gene's germline CDR1 is SGHAT and CDR2 FQNNGV. CDR3 in amino acids: CASSSVVGGTEAFF. CDR3 sequence (DNA): TGTGCCAGCAGCTCGGTGGTGGGAGGGACTGAAGCTTTCTTT.